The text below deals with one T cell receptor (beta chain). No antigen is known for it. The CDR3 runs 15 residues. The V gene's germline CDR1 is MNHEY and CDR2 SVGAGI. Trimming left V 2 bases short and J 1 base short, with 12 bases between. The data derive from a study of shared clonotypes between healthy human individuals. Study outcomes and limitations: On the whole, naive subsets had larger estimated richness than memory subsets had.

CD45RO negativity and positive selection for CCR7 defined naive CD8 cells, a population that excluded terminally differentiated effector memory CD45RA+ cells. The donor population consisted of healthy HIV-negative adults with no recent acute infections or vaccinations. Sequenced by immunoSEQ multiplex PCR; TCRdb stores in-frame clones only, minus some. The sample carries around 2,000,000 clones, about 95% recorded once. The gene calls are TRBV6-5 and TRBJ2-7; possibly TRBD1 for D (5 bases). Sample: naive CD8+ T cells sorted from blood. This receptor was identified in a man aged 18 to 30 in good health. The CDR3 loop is CASSYAADSSYEQYF. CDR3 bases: TGTGCCAGCAGTTACGCAGCCGACAGTTCCTACGAGCAGTACTTC.